Following are 27 T cell receptor beta chains from one sample sequenced in a study of vaccination effects on CD4 cells after COVID-19. Their specific antigens are unknown. Using viral peptide pools, the ViraFEST assay grew out antigen-specific CD4+ T cells prior to sequencing. CD4+ T cells were isolated after less than 13 days of culture. From March to December 2020, the person had a SARS-CoV-2 infection that was confirmed by PCR. Assay used: immunoSEQ multiplex PCR; TCRdb lists only in-frame clones, some missing. The sample lists more than 20,000 clones; about 80% were seen once. The sequenced sample was CD4+ T cells from PBMCs cultured with a peptide pool, obtained before COVID-19 vaccination. The receptors originated from a human donor who had a prior SARS-CoV-2 infection.

This chain links TRBV7-3 with TRBJ2-1; D uncertain. The CDR3 covers 13 residues. V was trimmed by 5 bases and J by 6 bases, leaving 11 bases between them. Germline-derived CDR1 and CDR2 are SGHTA and FQGTGA. CDR3 loop: CASSGDPGNEQFF. In nucleotides, the CDR3 is TGTGCCAGCAGCGGCGACCCGGGCAATGAGCAGTTCTTC.

This chain joins TRBV20-1 and TRBJ1-4; a possible D gene is TRBD1 (5 bases). From germline, CDR1 is DFQATT and CDR2 SNEGSKA (reference sequence). This CDR3 is built from 14 residues. The germline V and J ends were trimmed by 3 bases and 7 bases, with 15 bases remaining between them. The CDR3 region has the DNA TGCAGTGCTAGTGCGGGGGGAAGTGGTGAAAAACTGTTTTTT. It specifies CSASAGGSGEKLFF.

The CDR3 spells CASSPRGANSGANVLTF. CDR3 sequence (DNA): TGTGCCAGCAGCCCCAGGGGGGCGAACTCTGGGGCCAACGTCCTGACTTTC. This rearrangement joins TRBV28 to TRBJ2-6, with D maybe TRBD1 (7 bases). Looked up from germline, CDR1 is MDHEN and CDR2 is SYDVKM. V was cut by 6 bases and J by 0 bases, with 15 bases left in between. The CDR3 extends over 17 amino acids.

This clone was observed once. The chain recombines TRBV2 with TRBJ2-7; the D gene is possibly TRBD2 (7 bases). CDR1 and CDR2 (germline): SNHLY, FYNNEI. Deletions cut 6 bases from V and 7 bases from J, with 22 bases between. There are 15 residues in the CDR3. The CDR3 sequence: CASSESWGGQLEQYF. CDR3 DNA: TGTGCCAGCAGCGAAAGCTGGGGGGGGCAGCTAGAGCAGTACTTC. Filled out from reference TRBV2 and TRBJ2-7, the complete variable domain reads EPEVTQTPSHQVTQMGQEVILRCVPISNHLYFYWYRQILGQKVEFLVSFYNNEISEKSEIFDDQFSVERPDGSNFTLKIRSTKLEDSAMYFCASSESWGGQLEQYFGPGTRLTVT.

The chain recombines TRBV2 with TRBJ2-3; tentatively, D is TRBD2 (6 bases). Germline V CDR1 and CDR2: SNHLY, FYNNEI. Trimming removed 6 bases from V and 6 bases from J, with 7 bases in between. This CDR3 region has 11 residues. The CDR3: CASRAGDTQYF. CDR3 DNA sequence: TGTGCCAGCAGGGCGGGGGATACGCAGTATTTT.

The chain combines TRBV18 with TRBJ2-5; D call uncertain. This CDR3 has 12 amino acids. Trimming left V 0 bases short and J 5 bases short, with 4 bases between. Germline loops: CDR1 KGHSH, CDR2 LQKENI. For the CDR3, the DNA is TGTGCCAGCTCACCACCGGGGGAGACCCAGTACTTC. Amino acids: CASSPPGETQYF.

V and J are TRBV5-1 and TRBJ2-1; perhaps TRBD2 as D (6 bases). CDR3 length: 16 amino acids. Germline V gives CDR1 SGHRS, CDR2 YFSETQ. The V and J ends lost 4 bases and 8 bases respectively, with 22 bases between them. The CDR3 loop reads CASSRPPSGVMDEQFF. CDR3 DNA sequence: TGCGCCAGCAGCCGGCCCCCTTCGGGGGTCATGGATGAGCAGTTCTTC. The whole variable domain, filled in from reference TRBV5-1 and TRBJ2-1, reads KAGVTQTPRYLIKTRGQQVTLSCSPISGHRSVSWYQQTPGQGLQFLFEYFSETQRNKGNFPGRFSGRQFSNSRSEMNVSTLELGDSALYLCASSRPPSGVMDEQFFGPGTRLTVL.

This clone came up once. J is TRBJ1-1 and V is TRBV7-3; 9 nucleotides agree with TRBD1. This CDR3 is 14 amino acids long. Per germline, CDR1 SGHTA and CDR2 FQGTGA. The V gene end was trimmed by 5 bases and the J gene end by 7 bases; junction bases not matched to a gene: 8. The CDR3 coding sequence is TGTGCCAGCAGCCTCATGCCGGGACAGGGTGAAGCTTTCTTT. It codes for CASSLMPGQGEAFF.

V gene TRBV3-1 (or the pseudogene TRBV3-2) combines with J gene TRBJ2-7; D gene uncertain. Germline V lookup: CDR1 LGHDT, CDR2 YNNKEL (reference sequence). V was shortened by 4 bases and J by 1 base, with 14 bases between the two germline ends. This CDR3 has 15 amino acids. CDR3 region: CASSRSGVPSYEQYF. In nucleotides, the CDR3 is TGTGCCAGCAGCCGGTCAGGAGTACCTTCCTACGAGCAGTACTTC.

The chain links TRBV7-2 to TRBJ2-5; no reliable D call. The CDR3 has 14 amino acids. V was trimmed by 5 bases and J by 5 bases, leaving 15 bases between them. The germline V gene has CDR1 SGHTA and CDR2 FQGNSA. In nucleotides, the CDR3 is TGTGCCAGCAGCCTCGGGTCTGCCGGGGAGACCCAGTACTTC. This codes for CASSLGSAGETQYF.

This chain links TRBV7-2 with TRBJ1-5; tentative D call: TRBD1 (6 bases). The V end lost 1 base, the J end lost 2 bases, and 6 bases lay between the germline ends. The CDR3 is made up of 14 amino acids. From germline, CDR1 is SGHTA and CDR2 FQGNSA. Here the CDR3 DNA reads TGTGCCAGCAGCTTAGGGACAGGCAATCAGCCCCAGCATTTT. Its translation: CASSLGTGNQPQHF.

This clone was counted once. The chain uses TRBV5-1 and TRBJ1-4; 8 positions match TRBD1. There are 15 residues in the CDR3. J was trimmed by 8 bases and V by 4 bases; bases with no gene match: 10. CDR1 SGHRS and CDR2 YFSETQ come from the germline V gene. DNA of the CDR3: TGCGCCAGCAGCGGGCAGACAGGGGCAGGGGAAAAACTGTTTTTT. Translated, it gives CASSGQTGAGEKLFF.

The genes are TRBV25-1 and TRBJ2-3; D could derive from TRBD1 or TRBD2 (6 bases each). Germline CDR1 and CDR2: MGHDK and SYGVNS. The V gene lost 4 bases and the J gene lost 5 bases, with 13 bases spanning the gap. The CDR3 runs to 14 residues. In DNA, the CDR3 is TGTGCCAGCAGTGGGAGCGGAGGGGGAGATACGCAGTATTTT. Protein: CASSGSGGGDTQYF.

The sample holds one count of this clone. V and J are TRBV7-3 and TRBJ2-1, with 8 bases aligning to TRBD2. With 5 bases clipped from V and 0 bases from J, the junction kept 6 bases outside the gene matches. Germline CDR1 and CDR2: SGHTA and FQGTGA. The length of the CDR3 is 16 residues. This CDR3 reads CASSRGGSRSYNEQFF. CDR3 bases: TGTGCCAGCAGCCGCGGGGGGTCACGCTCCTACAATGAGCAGTTCTTC.

The chain uses TRBV24-1 and TRBJ2-5, with TRBD1 matching over 11 bases. Trimming took 4 bases from V and 5 from J; bases not matched to a gene: 2. Germline assignment: CDR1 KGHDR and CDR2 SFDVKD. The CDR3 length is 14 residues. CDR3: CATSEDRGRETQYF. Here the CDR3 DNA reads TGTGCCACCAGTGAGGACAGGGGGCGCGAGACCCAGTACTTC.

This clone was recorded a few times. The chain uses TRBV5-1 and TRBJ1-4; TRBD1 aligns across 9 bases. CDR1 and CDR2 (germline): SGHRS, YFSETQ. This CDR3 is 16 amino acids long. J lost 7 bases, V lost 5 bases, and 12 bases had no gene match. CDR3 protein: CASRGGQGSLGEKLFF. The CDR3 nucleotides read TGCGCCAGCAGAGGGGGACAGGGTTCCCTTGGTGAAAAACTGTTTTTT.

This clone occurred once. The chain recombines TRBV19 with TRBJ1-3; unclear D gene. Trimming removed 6 bases from V and 2 bases from J, with 14 bases in between. Per germline, CDR1 LNHDA and CDR2 SQIVND (reference sequence). The CDR3 runs 15 residues. The CDR3 is CASSIPSATGNTIYF. The CDR3 DNA reads TGTGCCAGTAGCATCCCCTCAGCCACTGGAAACACCATATATTTT. The whole variable domain, remainder taken from reference TRBV19 and TRBJ1-3, is DGGITQSPKYLFRKEGQNVTLSCEQNLNHDAMYWYRQDPGQGLRLIYYSQIVNDFQKGDIAEGYSVSREKKESFPLTVTSAQKNPTAFYLCASSIPSATGNTIYFGEGSWLTVV.

The V and J genes are TRBV4-1 and TRBJ1-3, with D possibly TRBD1 on 5 matching bases. This CDR3 has 14 amino acids. Germline lookup yields CDR1 MGHRA and CDR2 YSYEKL. The V and J ends lost 7 bases and 0 bases respectively, with 10 bases between them. The CDR3 nucleotides read TGCGCCAGCACCCCTGGGACCTCTGGAAACACCATATATTTT. Protein sequence: CASTPGTSGNTIYF.

This chain uses TRBV24-1 with TRBJ1-2; D is uncertain. This CDR3 comprises 12 residues. V gave up 4 bases and J gave up 8 bases, with 10 bases separating them. CDR1 and CDR2 (germline): KGHDR, SFDVKD. DNA of the CDR3: TGTGCCACCAGTGAAGGGTCCGGAGGCTACACCTTC. This gives the protein CATSEGSGGYTF.

The rearrangement joins TRBV7-3 to TRBJ2-7; weak D call: TRBD2 (6 bases). The ends were cut back, 5 bases at V and 7 bases at J, with 15 bases in the middle. This CDR3 spans 13 amino acids. The germline V gene encodes CDR1 SGHTA and CDR2 FQGTGA. DNA of the CDR3: TGTGCCAGCAGCCCTAACTGGGGGAGGGAGCAGTACTTC. This codes for CASSPNWGREQYF.

This chain uses TRBV27 with TRBJ2-7; D possibly corresponds to TRBD2 (6 bases). Trimming removed 5 bases at V and 2 bases at J, with 16 bases between. CDR1 MNHEY and CDR2 SMNVEV come from the germline V gene (reference sequence). The CDR3 sequence is 15 residues long. This chain's CDR3 is CASSPRGGATYEQYF. In DNA, the CDR3 is TGTGCCAGCAGTCCCCGCGGAGGGGCGACCTACGAGCAGTACTTC.

The V call is TRBV5-1, the J call TRBJ1-1, with D maybe TRBD1 (5 bases). Trimming removed 0 bases at V and 5 bases at J, with 14 bases between. Germline CDR1 and CDR2: SGHRS and YFSETQ. The CDR3 runs to 15 residues. The DNA for the CDR3 is TGCGCCAGCAGCTTGGCCTTGGGGGTGAGGACTGAAGCTTTCTTT. This encodes CASSLALGVRTEAFF.

The chain recombines TRBV7-9 with TRBJ2-3; the D is unclear. V was shortened by 5 bases and J by 1 base, with 10 bases between the two germline ends. The V gene's germline CDR1 is SEHNR and CDR2 FQNEAQ (reference sequence). This CDR3 is built from 14 residues. The CDR3 DNA reads TGTGCCAGCAGCGACGACGCTCGCACAGATACGCAGTATTTT. Translated: CASSDDARTDTQYF.

This clone was seen more than once but under ten times. The chain uses TRBV12-5 and TRBJ1-4; D perhaps matches TRBD1 (5 bases). Germline CDR1 is LGHNT and CDR2 is FRNRAP. The CDR3 extends over 16 amino acids. Between the trimmed V and J ends, which lost 0 bases and 3 bases, there was a span of 11 bases. The CDR3 sequence: CASGLVQQGANEKLFF. The CDR3 DNA is TGTGCTAGTGGTTTGGTACAGCAGGGAGCTAATGAAAAACTGTTTTTT. The variable domain in full, with the rest retrieved from reference TRBV12-5 and TRBJ1-4, is DARVTQTPRHKVTEMGQEVTMRCQPILGHNTVFWYRQTMMQGLELLAYFRNRAPLDDSGMPKDRFSAEMPDATLATLKIQPSEPRDSAVYFCASGLVQQGANEKLFFGSGTQLSVL.

The chain combines TRBV28 with TRBJ2-3; 15 bases align to TRBD2. This CDR3 is built from 20 residues. J lost 0 bases, V lost 4 bases, and 11 bases had no gene match. Germline V gives CDR1 MDHEN, CDR2 SYDVKM. The CDR3 DNA follows: TGTGCCAGCAGTTCCCCTGGGACTAGCGGGGGGTTGGCTAGCACAGATACGCAGTATTTT. It yields the protein CASSSPGTSGGLASTDTQYF.

The rearrangement joins TRBV6-5 to TRBJ1-5; TRBD1 is a possible D gene (6 bases). Trimming removed 5 bases from V and 3 bases from J, with 11 bases in between. Looked up from germline, CDR1 is MNHEY and CDR2 is SVGAGI. The CDR3 is 14 amino acids. As DNA, the CDR3 is TGTGCCAGCAGTAGAGACAGGTTCAATCAGCCCCAGCATTTT. It is translated as CASSRDRFNQPQHF.

The J gene is TRBJ1-1, the V gene TRBV3-1 (or the pseudogene TRBV3-2); D call uncertain. Germline assignment: CDR1 LGHDT and CDR2 YNNKEL (reference sequence). This CDR3 comprises 15 residues. Trimming took off 0 bases at V and 1 base at J, with 9 bases between the two ends. The CDR3 here is CASSQDPDSNTEAFF. In nucleotides, the CDR3 is TGTGCCAGCAGCCAAGATCCCGACTCGAACACTGAAGCTTTCTTT.